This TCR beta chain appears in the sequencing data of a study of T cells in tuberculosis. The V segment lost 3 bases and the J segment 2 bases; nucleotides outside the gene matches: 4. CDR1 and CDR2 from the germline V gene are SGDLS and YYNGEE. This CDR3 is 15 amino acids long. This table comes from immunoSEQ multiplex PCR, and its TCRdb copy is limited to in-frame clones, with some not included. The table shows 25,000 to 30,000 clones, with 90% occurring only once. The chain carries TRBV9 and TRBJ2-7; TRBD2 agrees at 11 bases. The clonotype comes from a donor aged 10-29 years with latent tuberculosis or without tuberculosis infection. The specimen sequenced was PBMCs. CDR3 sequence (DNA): TGTGCCAGCAGCGCCGGGACTAGCGGCGCCTACGAGCAGTACTTC. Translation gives CASSAGTSGAYEQYF.